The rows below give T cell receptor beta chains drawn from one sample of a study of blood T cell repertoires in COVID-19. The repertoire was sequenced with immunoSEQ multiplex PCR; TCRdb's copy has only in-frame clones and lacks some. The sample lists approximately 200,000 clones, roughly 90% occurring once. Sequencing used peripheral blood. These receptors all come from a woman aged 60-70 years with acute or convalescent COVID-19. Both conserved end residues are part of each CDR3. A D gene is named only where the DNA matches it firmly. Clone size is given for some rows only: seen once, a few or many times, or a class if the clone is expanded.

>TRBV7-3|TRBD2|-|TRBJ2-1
CASSSSGSYNEQFF
TGTGCCAGCAGCTCTAGCGGGTCGTACAATGAGCAGTTCTTC
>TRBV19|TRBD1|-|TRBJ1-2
CASSVQGASSYGYTF
TGTGCCAGTAGTGTACAGGGGGCCTCTAGCTATGGCTACACCTTC
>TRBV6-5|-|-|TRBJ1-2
CASSQRNYGYTF
TGTGCCAGCAGTCAGAGGAACTATGGCTACACCTTC
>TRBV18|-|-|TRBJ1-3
CASSPPGLTSGNTIYF
TGTGCCAGCTCACCCCCGGGACTCACCTCTGGAAACACCATATATTTT
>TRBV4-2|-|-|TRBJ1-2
CASSQDLGGGGTNYGYTF
TGTGCCAGCAGCCAAGATTTGGGCGGGGGCGGTACTAACTATGGCTACACCTTC
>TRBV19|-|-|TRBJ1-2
CASSIGFNYGYTF
TGTGCCAGTAGTATCGGGTTTAACTATGGCTACACCTTC
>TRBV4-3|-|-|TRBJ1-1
CASSQGIYARGTLNTEAFF
TGCGCCAGCAGCCAAGGTATCTATGCGCGGGGAACCTTGAACACTGAAGCTTTCTTT
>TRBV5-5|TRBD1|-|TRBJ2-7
CASQPQAGGPYEQYF
TGTGCCAGCCAGCCCCAGGCAGGGGGCCCCTACGAGCAGTACTTC
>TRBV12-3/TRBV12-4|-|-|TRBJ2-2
CASSFYGELFF
TGTGCCAGCAGTTTTTATGGGGAGCTGTTTTTT
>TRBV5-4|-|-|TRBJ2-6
CASSLGGGANVLTF
TGTGCCAGCAGCTTGGGTGGCGGGGCCAACGTCCTGACTTTC
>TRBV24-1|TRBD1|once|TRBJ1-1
CATTVGGADTEAFF
TGTGCCACCACCGTAGGGGGCGCGGACACTGAAGCTTTCTTT
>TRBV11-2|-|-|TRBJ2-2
CASSLAGGRTGELFF
TGTGCCAGCAGCTTAGCCGGGGGGCGGACCGGGGAGCTGTTTTTT
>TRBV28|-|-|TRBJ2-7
CASSRTGEGAYEQYF
TGTGCCAGCAGTCGGACGGGGGAGGGGGCCTACGAGCAGTACTTC
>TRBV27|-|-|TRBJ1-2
CASRTGGSGYTF
TGTGCCAGCAGAACGGGGGGCTCTGGCTACACCTTC
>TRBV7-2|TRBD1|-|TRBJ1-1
CASTQDRPMNTEAFF
TGTGCCAGCACCCAGGACAGGCCTATGAACACTGAAGCTTTCTTT